A selection of T cell receptor beta chains follows, all from one sample in a study of cytomegalovirus exposure and HLA in healthy donors. Some clones are missing from TCRdb's copy, which holds only in-frame ones; the method was immunoSEQ multiplex PCR. This table has tens of thousands of clones, 78% appearing once. The material sequenced was PBMCs. These receptors all stem from a male donor in good health and CMV-seropositive. CDR3s include the opening cysteine and the closing phenylalanine or tryptophan. The order of the fields is clone size, V gene, J gene, D gene, CDR3 protein, CDR3 DNA. A D gene is named only where the DNA matches it firmly. Not every row has a clone size; where given, it reads once, few, many or a size class.

many	TRBV6-6	TRBJ2-7	TRBD1	CATKVSGTAYYEQYF	TGTGCCACCAAAGTCTCCGGGACAGCCTACTACGAGCAGTACTTC
once	TRBV28	TRBJ2-3	TRBD2	CASMAGGTDTQYF	TGTGCAAGCATGGCGGGAGGCACAGATACGCAGTATTTT
.	TRBV5-5	TRBJ1-1	.	CASSWRAGRNTEAFF	TGTGCCAGCAGCTGGAGGGCCGGACGGAACACTGAAGCTTTCTTT
few	TRBV7-2	TRBJ1-3	.	CASSLVVSGNTIYF	TGTGCCAGCAGCTTAGTAGTCTCTGGAAACACCATATATTTT
.	TRBV4-2	TRBJ2-4	TRBD2	CASSQSSWTSGGGAKNIQYF	TGTGCCAGCAGCCAGTCTTCATGGACTAGCGGGGGCGGGGCCAAAAACATTCAGTACTTC
.	TRBV4-1	TRBJ1-2	.	CASSQEPAGAYGYTF	TGCGCCAGCAGCCAAGAACCGGCCGGAGCGTATGGCTACACCTTC
few	TRBV6-6	TRBJ1-5	TRBD1	CASRSSRGQRQPQHF	TGTGCCAGCAGATCCTCCAGGGGGCAAAGGCAGCCCCAGCATTTT
.	TRBV28	TRBJ2-5	TRBD2	CASRPRGGGTQYF	TGTGCCAGCAGACCTCGGGGGGGTGGGACCCAGTACTTC
.	TRBV5-1	TRBJ2-7	TRBD1	CASSTGAYEQYF	TGCGCCAGCAGTACAGGGGCCTACGAGCAGTACTTC
.	TRBV7-2	TRBJ1-2	.	CASSLRMRGYTF	TGTGCCAGCAGCTTAAGAATGAGGGGCTACACCTTC
once	TRBV7-2	TRBJ2-7	.	CASSLVSGSGAWYEQYF	TGTGCCAGCAGCTTAGTGTCAGGCAGCGGAGCCTGGTACGAGCAGTACTTC
.	TRBV28	TRBJ2-3	.	CASRREVTDTQYF	TGTGCCAGCCGCCGAGAGGTCACAGATACGCAGTATTTT
.	TRBV10-3	TRBJ2-1	.	CAITPVASYNEQFF	TGTGCCATCACACCAGTCGCCTCCTACAATGAGCAGTTCTTC
.	TRBV5-1	TRBJ2-2	TRBD1	CASSSRQGPTGELFF	TGCGCCAGCAGCTCCCGACAGGGTCCCACCGGGGAGCTGTTTTTT
.	TRBV18	TRBJ1-5	.	CASSPGQGLSNQPQHF	TGTGCCAGCTCACCGGGGCAGGGCCTAAGCAATCAGCCCCAGCATTTT
.	TRBV19	TRBJ1-2	.	CASSRSTATTYGYTF	TGTGCCAGTAGTAGGTCGACAGCTACTACCTATGGCTACACCTTC
once	TRBV5-4	TRBJ2-7	TRBD2	CASSYAGTSGNYEQYF	TGTGCCAGCAGCTACGCCGGGACTAGCGGGAACTACGAGCAGTACTTC
few	TRBV5-4	TRBJ1-2	.	CASSSREDSGGYTF	TGTGCCAGCAGCTCCCGAGAGGACAGTGGGGGCTACACCTTC
.	TRBV25-1	TRBJ1-1	.	CASSTGNTEAFF	TGTGCCAGCAGCACAGGCAACACTGAAGCTTTCTTT
.	TRBV28	TRBJ1-6	TRBD1	CASSLFGQGAGNSPLHF	TGTGCCAGCAGTTTATTCGGACAGGGGGCCGGTAATTCACCCCTCCACTTT
.	TRBV7-9	TRBJ1-1	TRBD1	CASSSNTGGATEAFF	TGTGCCAGCAGCTCTAACACAGGGGGTGCCACTGAAGCTTTCTTT
once	TRBV6-5	TRBJ1-4	TRBD1	CASQQGRGSEKLFF	TGTGCCAGCCAACAGGGGCGAGGGTCTGAAAAACTGTTTTTT
.	TRBV6-5	TRBJ2-7	TRBD1	CASSALQGLWEQYF	TGTGCCAGCAGCGCGTTACAGGGGTTATGGGAGCAGTACTTC
.	TRBV5-4	TRBJ2-2	TRBD2	CASSKGLAGVGTGELFF	TGTGCCAGCAGTAAGGGACTAGCGGGAGTAGGCACCGGGGAGCTGTTTTTT
few	TRBV5-1	TRBJ1-1	TRBD1	CASSPGTGNTEAFF	TGCGCCAGCAGCCCGGGGACAGGGAACACTGAAGCTTTCTTT
.	TRBV19	TRBJ2-2	TRBD2	CASSILALAGSAGELFF	TGTGCCAGTAGTATATTGGCGCTAGCGGGATCTGCCGGGGAGCTGTTTTTT